This T cell receptor (beta chain) is drawn from a study of blood T cell repertoires in COVID-19 (TCRdb year 2020). Study-wide context: Recovered participants in ImmuneRACE Cohort 3 were defined as having two consecutive negative NP/OP PCR tests, clearance from a healthcare professional, or resolution of symptoms. The collaborator samples originated in the United States, Italy and Spain and spanned the acute and convalescent phases of COVID-19. The material from the prospective study consisted of cDNA or gDNA derived from T cells, B-cell-depleted T cells, or PBMCs. The dataset comprised deeply sampled blood TCRbeta repertoires from subjects exposed to, actively infected with, or recovered from COVID-19. The repertoires were released in a freely available public database intended as a resource for research on the immune response to SARS-CoV-2. Samples came from the ongoing ImmuneRACE study (first 160 participants) plus 1,254 subjects from 6 global collaborators. Sample metadata almost always included a de-identified subject ID, COVID-19 status, age in years and sex. HLA class I and class II types, where available, came from metadata supplied by the sample provider rather than from assay-based typing.

In regard to this clone: This clone's antigen is unknown. Per-base quality was not reported, and no clone a single base away is much larger than it.

TCRbeta CDR3 regions were amplified from genomic DNA using the immunoSEQ Assay, a bias-controlled multiplex PCR. In the original analysis: The number of nucleated cells in each sample was estimated from the amplification of reference gene primers within the assay. To quantify the absolute abundance of each unique TCRbeta CDR3 rearrangement, sequence reads were collapsed and filtered. Productive Simpson clonality was computed per sample as the square root of Simpson's diversity index over productive rearrangements. TCRdb obtained this table from immuneACCESS and retained in-frame rearrangements with V and J assigned. These tables miss some clones; where compared with another copy, unresolved V genes account for less than half of the shortfall, and the remainder is unexplained. The V and J calls and clone size come from that table; D and trimming were worked out from the DNA. The sample yields 210,000 or so clones; roughly nine tenths were counted once. 3.1% of the sample is in the top ten clones.

Study-wide findings and limitations: The amount of clinical and demographic metadata varied by source and participant and was provided uncurated.

In the prospective study, participants were roughly 18 to 100 years old, resided in approximately 25 geographic areas of the United States, and were enrolled through a virtual design. Cohort assignment in the prospective study relied on participant-reported clinical history from a screening survey and a study questionnaire. Mobile phlebotomists in the prospective study collected whole blood, serum and a nasopharyngeal or oropharyngeal swab from every participant. Over an approximately two-month period, participants in the prospective study had the option of providing additional blood draws and questionnaires. Blood samples from the prospective study were shipped frozen or at room temperature prior to DNA extraction. The germline ends are 6 bases apart after V is trimmed by 2 bases and J by 2 bases. Based on the germline V gene (reference sequence), the CDR1 and CDR2 sequences are LGHDT and YNNKEL. Spanning cysteine to phenylalanine, the CDR3 consists of 13 amino acids. The DNA shown is the 39-base CDR3, in frame from base 1.

The TCR was taken from a woman aged 45-60 years in a cohort exposed to, infected with or recovered from COVID-19 (not recorded which). Sequencing input: PBMCs or T cells enriched from blood (not recorded which). The chain couples TRBV3-1 (or the pseudogene TRBV3-2) to TRBJ1-2, with no confidently assigned D gene. This receptor carries the CDR3 CASSQLANYGYTF. The DNA is as follows: TGTGCCAGCAGCCAATTGGCAAACTATGGCTACACCTTC.